The T cell receptor (beta chain) described here comes from a study of shared clonotypes between healthy human individuals. Study-wide background: Used for every donor were three CD4 naive, three CD4 memory, two CD8 naive and one CD8 memory plate. Findings of the study overall: Since donors were few, the genetic and exposure-history diversity represented was limited.

V lost 3 bases and J lost 0, with 11 bases in between. The CDR3 runs to 15 residues. Germline V gene lookup returns CDR1 GTSNPN and CDR2 SVGIG (reference sequence). A note on this clone: Its specificity is unknown.

Assay: immunoSEQ multiplex PCR; the TCRdb copy retains only in-frame clones and omits some. The sample has roughly 2 million clones; 85% to 95% are singletons. Healthy HIV-negative adults with no recent acute infections or vaccinations were recruited as donors. A CD45RA-negative memory subset and a CD45RA+ naive subset were separated from the CD4+ cells. The sample was naive CD4+ T cells sorted from blood. The subset is: CD45RA+ positively selected. The chain joins TRBV30 to TRBJ2-2; D ambiguous. This TCR was recovered from a man younger than 30 in good health. The CDR3 loop reads CAWRRWDSNTGELFF. CDR3 sequence (DNA): TGTGCCTGGAGACGGTGGGATTCGAACACCGGGGAGCTGTTTTTT.